This note documents a single T cell receptor beta chain sequence. These data originate in a study of beta chain features in type 1 diabetes. Trimming cost V 5 bases and J 0 bases, with 14 bases left between them. The CDR3 is 17 amino acids. Germline lookup yields CDR1 SEHNR and CDR2 FQNEAQ (reference sequence). Sampling consisted of one heparinised blood draw per donor, averaging around 100 mL. Central memory, naive, regulatory and stem cell-like memory CD4+ cells were sorted by CD45RO/CCR7/CD25/CD127/CD95/CD27. Expressed TCRB transcripts were sequenced after all isolated RNA was converted to cDNA. TCRdb's table, derived via immunoSEQ multiplex PCR, lists solely in-frame clones and lacks some. The sample shows 900,000 or so clones, 17% of them seen only once.

The J gene is TRBJ2-6, the V gene TRBV7-9, with D unresolved. This receptor was identified in a woman aged 18 to 35 in good health. The sequencing input was naive CD4+ T cells from blood. CDR3 sequence: CASSRYYFNSGANVLTF. In nucleotides, the CDR3 is TGTGCCAGCAGCCGCTATTATTTCAACTCTGGGGCCAACGTCCTGACTTTC.